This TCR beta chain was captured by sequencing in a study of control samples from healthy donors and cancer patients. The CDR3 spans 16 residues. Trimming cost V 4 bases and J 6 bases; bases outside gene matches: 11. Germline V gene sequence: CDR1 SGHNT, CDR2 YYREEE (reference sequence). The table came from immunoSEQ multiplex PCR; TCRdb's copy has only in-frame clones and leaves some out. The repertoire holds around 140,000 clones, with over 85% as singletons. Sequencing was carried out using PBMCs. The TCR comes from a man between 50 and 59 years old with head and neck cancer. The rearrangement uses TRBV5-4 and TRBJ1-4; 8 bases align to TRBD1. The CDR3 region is CASSPYPGTGYEKLFF. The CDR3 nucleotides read TGTGCCAGCAGCCCCTACCCCGGGACAGGTTATGAAAAACTGTTTTTT.